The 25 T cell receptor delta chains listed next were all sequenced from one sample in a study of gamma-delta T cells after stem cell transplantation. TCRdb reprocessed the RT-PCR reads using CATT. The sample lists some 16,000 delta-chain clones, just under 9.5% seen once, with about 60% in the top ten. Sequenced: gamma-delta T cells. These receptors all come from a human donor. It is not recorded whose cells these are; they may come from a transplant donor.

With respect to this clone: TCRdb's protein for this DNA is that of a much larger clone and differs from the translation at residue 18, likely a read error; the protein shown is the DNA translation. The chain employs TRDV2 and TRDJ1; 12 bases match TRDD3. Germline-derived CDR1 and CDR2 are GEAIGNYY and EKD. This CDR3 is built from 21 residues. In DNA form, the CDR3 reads TGTGCCTGTGACACCGTCACTGGGGGATACAACGGGACTTCGTACACCGATCAACTCATCTTT. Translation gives CACDTVTGGYNGTSYTDQLIF.

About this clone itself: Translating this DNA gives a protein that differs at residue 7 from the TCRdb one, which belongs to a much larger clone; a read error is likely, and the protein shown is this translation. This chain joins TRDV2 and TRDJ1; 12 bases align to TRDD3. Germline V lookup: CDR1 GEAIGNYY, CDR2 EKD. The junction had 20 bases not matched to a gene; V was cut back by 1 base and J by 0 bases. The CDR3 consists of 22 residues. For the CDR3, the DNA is TGTGCCTGTGACACGGTGCGAACTGGGGGATACACTCACTCAGAGTACACCGATAAACTCATCTTT. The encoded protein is CACDTVRTGGYTHSEYTDKLIF.

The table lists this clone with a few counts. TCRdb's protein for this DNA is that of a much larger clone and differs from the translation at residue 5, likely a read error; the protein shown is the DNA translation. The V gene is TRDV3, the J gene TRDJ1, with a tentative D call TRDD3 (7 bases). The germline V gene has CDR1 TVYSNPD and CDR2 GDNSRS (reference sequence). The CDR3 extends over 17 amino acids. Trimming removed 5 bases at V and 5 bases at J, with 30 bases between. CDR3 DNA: TGTGCCCTCTCCAGCTCCTACGATTGGGATACAGGGGATAAACTCATCTTT. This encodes CALSSSYDWDTGDKLIF.

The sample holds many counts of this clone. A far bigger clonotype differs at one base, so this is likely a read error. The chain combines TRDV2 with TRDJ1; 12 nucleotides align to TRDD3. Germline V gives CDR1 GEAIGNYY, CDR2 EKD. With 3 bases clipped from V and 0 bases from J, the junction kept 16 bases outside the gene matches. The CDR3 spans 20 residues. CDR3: CACDPFLGDTPFDDTDKLIF. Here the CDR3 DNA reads TGTGCCTGTGACCCGTTCCTGGGGGATACGCCTTTCGATGACACCGATAAACTCATCTTT.

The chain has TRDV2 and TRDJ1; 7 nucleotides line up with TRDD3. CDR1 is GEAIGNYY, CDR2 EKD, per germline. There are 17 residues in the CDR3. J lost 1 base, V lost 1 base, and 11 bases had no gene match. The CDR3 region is CACDTRKADTRTDKLIF. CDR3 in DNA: TGTGCCTGTGACACTCGGAAGGCGGATACGCGCACCGATAAACTCATCTTT.

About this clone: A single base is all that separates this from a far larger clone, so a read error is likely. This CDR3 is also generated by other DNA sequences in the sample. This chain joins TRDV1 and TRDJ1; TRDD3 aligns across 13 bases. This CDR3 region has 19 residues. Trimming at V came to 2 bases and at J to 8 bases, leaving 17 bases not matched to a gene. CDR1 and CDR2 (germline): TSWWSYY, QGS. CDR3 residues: CALGEDTGGYGSSVDKLIF. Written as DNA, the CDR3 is TGTGCTCTTGGGGAAGATACTGGGGGATACGGGAGTTCGGTCGACAAACTCATCTTT.

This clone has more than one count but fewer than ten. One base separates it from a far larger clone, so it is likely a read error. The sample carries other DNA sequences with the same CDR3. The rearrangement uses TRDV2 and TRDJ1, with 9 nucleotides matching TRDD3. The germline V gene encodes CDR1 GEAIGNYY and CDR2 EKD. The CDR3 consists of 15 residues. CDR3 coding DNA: TGTGCCTGCGACACGCTGGGGGATTACGGCGATAAACTCATCTTT. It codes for CACDTLGDYGDKLIF.

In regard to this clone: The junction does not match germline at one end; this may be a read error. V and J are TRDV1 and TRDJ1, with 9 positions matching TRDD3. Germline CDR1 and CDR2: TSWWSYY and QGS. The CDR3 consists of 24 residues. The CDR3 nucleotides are TGTGCTATTGGGGAGAGGCTTACTTGCACCTCTTACTGGGGGAGACCAAAGTACACCGATAAACTCATCTTT. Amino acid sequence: CAIGERLTCTSYWGRPKYTDKLIF.

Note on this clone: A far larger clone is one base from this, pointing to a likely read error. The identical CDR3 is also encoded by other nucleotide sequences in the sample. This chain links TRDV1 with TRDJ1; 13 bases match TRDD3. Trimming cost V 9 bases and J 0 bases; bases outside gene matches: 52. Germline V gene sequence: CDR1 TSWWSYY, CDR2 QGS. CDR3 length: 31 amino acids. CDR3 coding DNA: TGTGCTCTCGGGCACTCAAAGGGGACCTTCCTACCAAGTACTGGGGGATACGGGCGGTCCCTCACCCCCTGGTACACCGATAAACTCATCTTT. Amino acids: CALGHSKGTFLPSTGGYGRSLTPWYTDKLIF.

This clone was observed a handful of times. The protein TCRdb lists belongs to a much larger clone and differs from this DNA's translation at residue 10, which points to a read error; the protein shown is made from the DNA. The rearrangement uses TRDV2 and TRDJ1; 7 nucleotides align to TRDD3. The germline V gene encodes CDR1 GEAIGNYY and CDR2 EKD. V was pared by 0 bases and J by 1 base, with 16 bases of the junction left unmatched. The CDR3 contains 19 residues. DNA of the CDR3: TGTGCCTGTGACACCCTGGAACTGGGGATCCCTTACCTCACCGATAAACTCATCTTT. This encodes CACDTLELGIPYLTDKLIF.

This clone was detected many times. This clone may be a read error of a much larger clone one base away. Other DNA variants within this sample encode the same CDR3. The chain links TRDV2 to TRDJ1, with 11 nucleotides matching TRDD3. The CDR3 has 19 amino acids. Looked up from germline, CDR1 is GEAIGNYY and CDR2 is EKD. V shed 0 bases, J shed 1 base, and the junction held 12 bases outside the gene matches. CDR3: CACDTVRVLGDRGTDKLIF. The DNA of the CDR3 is TGTGCCTGTGACACCGTCCGCGTACTGGGGGATAGGGGCACCGATAAACTCATCTTT.

This chain's CDR3 is CALGESGSFQNYWNTDKLIF. The CDR3 bases are TGTGCTCTTGGGGAAAGTGGAAGCTTCCAAAACTACTGGAACACCGATAAACTCATCTTT. This chain links TRDV1 with TRDJ1; the D call may be TRDD2 or TRDD3 (5 bases each). The CDR3 spans 20 residues. Germline assignment: CDR1 TSWWSYY and CDR2 QGS. The germline V and J ends were trimmed by 2 bases and 0 bases, with 25 bases remaining between them.

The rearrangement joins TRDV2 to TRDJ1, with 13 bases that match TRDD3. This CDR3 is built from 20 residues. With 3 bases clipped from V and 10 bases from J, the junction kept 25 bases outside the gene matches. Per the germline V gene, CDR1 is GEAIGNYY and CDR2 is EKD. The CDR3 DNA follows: TGTGCCTGTGACCTACTGGGGGATACGATGCACACCTCTGGTTTAGGCGGACTCATCTTT. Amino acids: CACDLLGDTMHTSGLGGLIF.

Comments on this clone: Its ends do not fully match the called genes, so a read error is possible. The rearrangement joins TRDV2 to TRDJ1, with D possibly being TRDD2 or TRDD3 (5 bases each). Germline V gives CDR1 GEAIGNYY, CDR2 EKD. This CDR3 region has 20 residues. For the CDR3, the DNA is TGTGCCTGTGACACTCTGCATTTCCTGGTGGACCCGACGTACCACGATACACTCATCTTT. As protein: CACDTLHFLVDPTYHDTLIF.

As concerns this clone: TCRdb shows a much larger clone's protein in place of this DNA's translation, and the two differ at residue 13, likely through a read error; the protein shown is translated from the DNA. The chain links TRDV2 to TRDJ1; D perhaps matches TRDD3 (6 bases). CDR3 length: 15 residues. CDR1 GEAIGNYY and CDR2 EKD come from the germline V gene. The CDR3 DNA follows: TGTGCCTGTGACATAGTCCGGGGGACACCCGATAAACCCATCTTT. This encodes CACDIVRGTPDKPIF.

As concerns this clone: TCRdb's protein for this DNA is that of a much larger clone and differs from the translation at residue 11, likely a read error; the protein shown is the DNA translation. The CDR3 spells CACDSARTGGCPSWDTRQMFF. The CDR3 nucleotides read TGTGCCTGTGACAGCGCCCGTACTGGGGGATGCCCCTCCTGGGACACCCGACAGATGTTTTTC. The rearrangement links TRDV2 to TRDJ3, with 10 bases identical to TRDD3. This CDR3 contains 21 residues. The V segment lost 2 bases and the J segment 0 bases; nucleotides outside the gene matches: 12. The germline CDR1 and CDR2 sequences are GEAIGNYY and EKD.

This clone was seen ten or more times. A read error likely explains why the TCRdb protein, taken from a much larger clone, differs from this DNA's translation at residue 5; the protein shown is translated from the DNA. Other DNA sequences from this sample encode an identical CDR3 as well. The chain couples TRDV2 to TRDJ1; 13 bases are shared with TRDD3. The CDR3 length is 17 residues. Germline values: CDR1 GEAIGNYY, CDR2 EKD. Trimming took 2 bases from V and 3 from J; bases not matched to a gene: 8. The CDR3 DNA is TGTGCCTGTGACATACTACTGGGGGATACGCGGGCCGATAAACTCATCTTT. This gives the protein CACDILLGDTRADKLIF.

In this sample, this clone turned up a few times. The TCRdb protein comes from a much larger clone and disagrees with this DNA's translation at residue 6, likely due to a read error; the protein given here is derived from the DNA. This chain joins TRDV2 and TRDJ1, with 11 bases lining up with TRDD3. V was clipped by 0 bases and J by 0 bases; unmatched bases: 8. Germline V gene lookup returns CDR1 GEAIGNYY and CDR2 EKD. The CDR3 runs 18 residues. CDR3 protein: CACDTDGGGYADTDKLIF. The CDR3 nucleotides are TGTGCCTGTGACACCGACGGTGGGGGATACGCGGACACCGATAAACTCATCTTT.

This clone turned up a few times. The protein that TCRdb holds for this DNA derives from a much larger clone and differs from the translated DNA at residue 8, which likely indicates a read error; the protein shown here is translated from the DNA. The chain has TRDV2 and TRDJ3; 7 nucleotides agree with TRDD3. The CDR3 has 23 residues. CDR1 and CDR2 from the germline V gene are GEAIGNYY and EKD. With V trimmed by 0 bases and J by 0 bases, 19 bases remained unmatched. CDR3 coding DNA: TGTGCCTGTGACACCGCGCCTCCTGGGGGCCCCAACCTAAGCTCCTGGGACACCCGACAGATGTTTTTC. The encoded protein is CACDTAPPGGPNLSSWDTRQMFF.

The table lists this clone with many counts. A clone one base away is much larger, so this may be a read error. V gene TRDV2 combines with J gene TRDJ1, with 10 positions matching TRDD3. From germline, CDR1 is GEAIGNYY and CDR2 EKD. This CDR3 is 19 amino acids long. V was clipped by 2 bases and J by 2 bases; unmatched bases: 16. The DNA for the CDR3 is TGTGCCTGTGACAAGAGCTACATACTGGGGGATTCGGTGACCGATAAACTCATCTTT. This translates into CACDKSYILGDSVTDKLIF.

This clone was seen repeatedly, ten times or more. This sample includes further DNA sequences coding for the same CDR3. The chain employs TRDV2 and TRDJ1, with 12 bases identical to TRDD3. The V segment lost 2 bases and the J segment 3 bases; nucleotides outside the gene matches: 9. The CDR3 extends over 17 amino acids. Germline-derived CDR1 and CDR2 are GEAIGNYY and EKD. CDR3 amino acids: CACDILLGDTRADKLIF. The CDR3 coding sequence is TGTGCCTGTGACATACTCCTGGGGGATACGCGGGCCGATAAACTCATCTTT.

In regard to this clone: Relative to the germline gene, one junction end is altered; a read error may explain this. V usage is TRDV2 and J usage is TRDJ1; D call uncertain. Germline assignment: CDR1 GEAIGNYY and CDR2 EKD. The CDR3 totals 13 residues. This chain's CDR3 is CACDSLVFDNLHF. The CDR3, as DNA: TGTGCCTGTGACTCTCTCGTGTTCGATAACCTCCACTTT.

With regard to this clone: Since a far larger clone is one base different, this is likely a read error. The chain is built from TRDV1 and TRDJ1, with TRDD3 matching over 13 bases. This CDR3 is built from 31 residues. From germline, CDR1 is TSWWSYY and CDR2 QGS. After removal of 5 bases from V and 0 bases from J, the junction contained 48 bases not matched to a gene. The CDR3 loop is CALGHSKGTFLTSTGGYGRSLTPWYTDKLIF. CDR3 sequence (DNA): TGTGCTCTTGGGCACTCAAAGGGGACCTTCCTAACAAGTACTGGGGGATACGGGCGGTCCCTCACCCCCTGGTACACCGATAAACTCATCTTT.

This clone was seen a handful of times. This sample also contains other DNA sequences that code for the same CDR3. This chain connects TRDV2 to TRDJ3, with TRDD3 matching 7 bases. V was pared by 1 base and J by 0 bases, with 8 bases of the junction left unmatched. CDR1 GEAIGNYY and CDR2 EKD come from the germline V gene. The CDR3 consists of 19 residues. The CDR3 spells CACDTLGDKSSWDTRQMFF. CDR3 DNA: TGTGCCTGTGACACTTTGGGGGACAAGAGCTCCTGGGACACCCGACAGATGTTTTTC.

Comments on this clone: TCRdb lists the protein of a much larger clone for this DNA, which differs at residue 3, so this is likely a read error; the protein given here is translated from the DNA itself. In nucleotides, the CDR3 is TGTGCCCGTGACCAAATTCCTACAGGGGCCTGGGGGACCTACACCGATAAACTCATCTTT. Its protein product is CARDQIPTGAWGTYTDKLIF. The gene calls are TRDV2 and TRDJ1; D is possibly TRDD3 (8 bases). Germline V gene sequence: CDR1 GEAIGNYY, CDR2 EKD. This CDR3 contains 20 residues.